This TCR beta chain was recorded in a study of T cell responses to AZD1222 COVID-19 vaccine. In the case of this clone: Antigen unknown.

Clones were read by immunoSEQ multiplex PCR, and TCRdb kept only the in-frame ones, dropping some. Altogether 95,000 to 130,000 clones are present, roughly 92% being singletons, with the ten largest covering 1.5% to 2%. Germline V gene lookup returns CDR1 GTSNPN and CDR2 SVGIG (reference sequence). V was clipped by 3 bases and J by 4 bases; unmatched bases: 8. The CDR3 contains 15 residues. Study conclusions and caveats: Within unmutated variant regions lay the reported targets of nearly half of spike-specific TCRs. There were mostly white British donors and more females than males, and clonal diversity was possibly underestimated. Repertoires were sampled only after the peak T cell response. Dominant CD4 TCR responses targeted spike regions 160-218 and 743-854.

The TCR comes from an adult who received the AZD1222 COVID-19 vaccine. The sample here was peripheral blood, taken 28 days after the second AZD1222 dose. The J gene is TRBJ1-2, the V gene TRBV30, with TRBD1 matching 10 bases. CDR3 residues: CAWSRQGAGSYGYTF. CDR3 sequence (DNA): TGTGCCTGGAGCAGACAGGGGGCTGGGAGCTATGGCTACACCTTC.